In its sample, the clone carrying this TCR beta chain was seen once. V was pared by 6 bases and J by 2 bases, with 3 bases of the junction left unmatched. Germline V gives CDR1 LNHDA, CDR2 SQIVND (reference sequence). This CDR3 region has 15 residues. This entry belongs to a study of blood T cell repertoires in COVID-19. On the study more broadly: Sources were T cells, B-cell-depleted T cells, or PBMCs; the material itself was cDNA or gDNA.

In the original workflow: Reference gene primer amplification in the assay estimated nucleated cell counts. The table came from immunoSEQ multiplex PCR; TCRdb's copy has only in-frame clones and leaves some out. V and J calls and clone size come straight from that table; D and trimming were deduced from the DNA. The table records 200,000 to 300,000 clones, 70% to 90% of them present only once. V gene TRBV19 combines with J gene TRBJ2-5; 13 bases line up with TRBD2. Source material: peripheral blood. The origin of this receptor is an elderly man with acute or convalescent COVID-19. The CDR3 DNA is TGTGCCAGTAGGAGGACTAGCGGGGGTCAAGAGACCCAGTACTTC. It translates to CASRRTSGGQETQYF.